This note documents a single T cell receptor (beta chain) sequence. Its antigen is not known. The CDR3 contains 17 residues. Germline V lookup: CDR1 SNHLY, CDR2 FYNNEI. The V and J ends lost 4 bases and 4 bases, in that order; junction bases with no gene match: 10. The sample originates from a study of T-cell reconstitution after alpha-beta-depleted transplantation in children. Whole-study findings and limits: TCRbeta diversity was high at day 60 in some patients (a result of surviving recipient T cells and thymic progenitors). Alpha-beta T cells about two months after transplant reportedly derived from several hundred expanded graft clones. T-cell counts and diversity were attributed mostly to newly produced T cells one year after transplant.

The TCRbeta library was prepared with unique molecular identifiers. TCRdb itself ran the PCR reads through MiXCR, one entry per CDR3 protein. The repertoire includes fewer than 750,000 distinct CDR3 sequences, 20% to 25% of them detected once, and over 12% sits in the top ten. This TCR came from a boy under two years old who had a stem cell transplant for acute myeloid leukemia, so the T cells may come from the graft donor. The gene calls are TRBV2 and TRBJ2-5; 12 positions match TRBD2. Source: PBMCs, mostly from graft donor cells, taken 360 days after TCRalphabeta/CD19-depleted stem cell transplant. The DNA of the CDR3 is TGTGCCAGCAGTGTTACTAGCGGGGGGAAAGGTCGAGAGACCCAGTACTTC. The encoded protein is CASSVTSGGKGRETQYF.